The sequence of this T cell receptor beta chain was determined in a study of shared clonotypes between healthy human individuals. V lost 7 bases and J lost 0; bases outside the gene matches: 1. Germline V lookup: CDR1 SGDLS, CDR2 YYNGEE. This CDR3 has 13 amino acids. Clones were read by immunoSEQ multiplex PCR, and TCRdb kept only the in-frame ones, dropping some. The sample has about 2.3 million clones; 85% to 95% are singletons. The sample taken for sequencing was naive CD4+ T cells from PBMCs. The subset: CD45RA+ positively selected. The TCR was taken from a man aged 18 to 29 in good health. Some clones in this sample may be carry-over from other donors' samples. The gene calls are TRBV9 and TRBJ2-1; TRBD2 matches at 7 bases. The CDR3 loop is CASQRDSYNEQFF. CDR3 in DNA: TGTGCCAGCCAGCGGGACTCCTACAATGAGCAGTTCTTC.